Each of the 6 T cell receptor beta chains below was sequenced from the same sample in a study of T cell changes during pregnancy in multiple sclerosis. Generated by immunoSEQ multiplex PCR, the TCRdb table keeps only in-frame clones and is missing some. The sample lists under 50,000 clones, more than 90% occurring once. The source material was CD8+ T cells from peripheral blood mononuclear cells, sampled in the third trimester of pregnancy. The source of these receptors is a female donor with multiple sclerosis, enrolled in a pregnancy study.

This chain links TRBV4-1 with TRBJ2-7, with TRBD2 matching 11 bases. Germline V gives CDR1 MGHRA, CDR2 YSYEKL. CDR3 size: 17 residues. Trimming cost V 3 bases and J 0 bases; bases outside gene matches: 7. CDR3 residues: CASSQVTSGISSYEQYF. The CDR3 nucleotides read TGCGCCAGCAGCCAGGTGACTAGCGGGATTAGCTCCTACGAGCAGTACTTC.

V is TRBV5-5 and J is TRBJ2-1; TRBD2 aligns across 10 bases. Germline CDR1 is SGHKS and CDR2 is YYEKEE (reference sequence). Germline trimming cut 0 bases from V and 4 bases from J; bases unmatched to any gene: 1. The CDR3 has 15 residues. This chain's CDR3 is CASSLEAGGYNEQFF. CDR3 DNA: TGTGCCAGCAGCTTGGAAGCGGGAGGGTACAATGAGCAGTTCTTC.

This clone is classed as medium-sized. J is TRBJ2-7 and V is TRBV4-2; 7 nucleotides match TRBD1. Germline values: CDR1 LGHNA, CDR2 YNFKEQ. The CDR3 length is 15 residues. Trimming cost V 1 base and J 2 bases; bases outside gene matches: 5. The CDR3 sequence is CASSQGDSEAYEQYF. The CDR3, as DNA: TGTGCCAGCAGCCAAGGGGACAGTGAAGCCTACGAGCAGTACTTC.

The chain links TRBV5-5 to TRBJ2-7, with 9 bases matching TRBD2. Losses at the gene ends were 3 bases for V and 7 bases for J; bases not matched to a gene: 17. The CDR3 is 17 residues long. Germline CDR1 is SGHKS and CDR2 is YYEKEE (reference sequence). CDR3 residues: CASSSTLAKRGAGEQYF. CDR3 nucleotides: TGTGCCAGCAGCTCAACGTTGGCTAAGCGGGGGGCGGGTGAGCAGTACTTC.

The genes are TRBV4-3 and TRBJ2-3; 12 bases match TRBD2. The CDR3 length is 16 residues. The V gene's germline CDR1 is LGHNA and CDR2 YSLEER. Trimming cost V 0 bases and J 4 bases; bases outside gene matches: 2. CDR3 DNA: TGCGCCAGCAGCCAAGAACTAGCGGGAGGAGCAGATACGCAGTATTTT. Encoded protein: CASSQELAGGADTQYF.

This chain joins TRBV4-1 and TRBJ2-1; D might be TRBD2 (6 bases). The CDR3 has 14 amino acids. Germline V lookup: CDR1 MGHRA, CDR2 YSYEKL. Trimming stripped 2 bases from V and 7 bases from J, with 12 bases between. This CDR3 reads CASSQIGRENEQFF. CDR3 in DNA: TGCGCCAGCAGCCAAATAGGACGGGAGAATGAGCAGTTCTTC.